This T cell receptor beta chain was sequenced in a study of graft-versus-host responses after intestinal transplantation. General study findings and limits: HvG clone declines early post-transplant were associated with peak circulating GvH levels.

Libraries were prepared by immunoSEQ multiplex PCR; TCRdb keeps only in-frame clonotypes and omits some of them. The data contain approximately 14,000 clones, 30% to 40% of them seen just once; the ten biggest clones take up about 2.5%. This CDR3 comprises 14 residues. The germline V gene encodes CDR1 SGHAT and CDR2 FQNNGV. Between the trimmed V and J ends, which lost 5 bases and 5 bases, there was a span of 16 bases. The plating included around 200,000 irradiated, violet-dye-labeled stimulator cells together with around 200,000 CFSE-labeled responder cells. This clone has a handful of counts. This TCR was sampled from a human patient who received an intestinal transplant. This sample comprised alloreactive CD8+ T cells from a mixed lymphocyte reaction culture, obtained before intestinal transplant. Subset given: CFSE-low proliferating T cells sorted from roughly six-day pre-transplant mixed lymphocyte reaction (GvH or HvG direction). V is TRBV11-2 and J is TRBJ2-7; the D call may be TRBD1 or TRBD2 (5 bases each). As DNA, the CDR3 is TGTGCCAGCAGCCAGGGCATAGGGAGAAACGAGCAGTACTTC. Protein product: CASSQGIGRNEQYF.